Listed below are T cell receptor beta chains from one sample, sequenced in a study of control samples from healthy donors and cancer patients. Sequenced by immunoSEQ multiplex PCR; TCRdb stores in-frame clones only, minus some. The sample carries over 85,000 clones, roughly 90% recorded once. Sample: PBMCs. These TCRs come from a woman aged 60-75 years with lung cancer. The conserved cysteine and the conserved F or W are not part of the CDR3 here.

v_call | cdr3_aa
TRBV18 | ASSAAQEGKLF
TRBV7-6 | ASSYKLWGTGADTQY
TRBV5-4 | ASSPGTSGSLETQY
TRBV6-6 | ASSYFVGTNYGYT
TRBV6-1 | ASSEAKSRTGNTIY
TRBV29-1 | SVDIQEGYGYT
TRBV27 | ASSLWVDEKLF
TRBV19 | ASSTDRGRLVPGNTIY
TRBV30 | AWSVPTGGLGYGYT
TRBV9 | ASSSRIAGDNEQF
TRBV3-1/TRBV3-2 | ASSLQGIGTGELF
TRBV18 | ASSPRGGGTDTQY
TRBV7-9 | ASNRVRGWNTEAF
TRBV6-6 | ASSGSSYEQY
TRBV7-3 | ASSPQPGGATDTQY
TRBV6-5 | ASTSSRGEQY
TRBV5-1 | ASSFGGQGRLNEKLF
TRBV28 | ASSSGTRRFTDTQY
TRBV6-2/TRBV6-3 | ASSRNARNYGYT
TRBV24-1 | ATSRGGDGELF
TRBV27 | ASSSGTSGTDTQY
TRBV19 | ASSKGGETEAF
TRBV5-6 | ASSLMNTEAF
TRBV5-4 | ASSLATQPGTSGYNEQF
TRBV6-5 | ASTPEGSGSYT
TRBV12-5 | ASGLTANTGELF
TRBV29-1 | SVVGQGNGYT
TRBV10-3 | AISDLQLSVYEQF
TRBV5-1 | ASSAGQENTEAF